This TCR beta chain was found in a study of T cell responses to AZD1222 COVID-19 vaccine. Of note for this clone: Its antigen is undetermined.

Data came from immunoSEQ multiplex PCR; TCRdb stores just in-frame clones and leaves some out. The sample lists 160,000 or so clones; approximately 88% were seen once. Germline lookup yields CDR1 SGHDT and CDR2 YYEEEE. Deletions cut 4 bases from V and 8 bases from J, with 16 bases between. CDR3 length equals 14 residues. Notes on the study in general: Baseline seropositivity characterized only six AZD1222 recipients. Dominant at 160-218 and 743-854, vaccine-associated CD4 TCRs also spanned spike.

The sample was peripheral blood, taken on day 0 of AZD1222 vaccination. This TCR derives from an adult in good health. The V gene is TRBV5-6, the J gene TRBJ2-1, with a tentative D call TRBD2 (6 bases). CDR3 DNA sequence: TGTGCCAGCAGCCGCCTCGGGGGATCCGATGAGCAGTTCTTC. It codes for CASSRLGGSDEQFF.